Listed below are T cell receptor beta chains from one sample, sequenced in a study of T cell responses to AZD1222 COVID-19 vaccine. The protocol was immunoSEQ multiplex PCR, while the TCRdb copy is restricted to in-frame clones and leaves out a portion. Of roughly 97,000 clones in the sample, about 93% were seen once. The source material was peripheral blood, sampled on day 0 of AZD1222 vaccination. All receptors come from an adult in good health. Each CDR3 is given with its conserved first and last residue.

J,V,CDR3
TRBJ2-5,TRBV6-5,CASSPGLAAQETQYF
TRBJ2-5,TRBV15,CATSRSPSGRETQYF
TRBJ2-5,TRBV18,CASSYNRRDRAGQETQYF
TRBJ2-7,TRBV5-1,CASSLGDTRYEQYF
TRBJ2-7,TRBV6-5,CASSYGTAGGSYEQYF
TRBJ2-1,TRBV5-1,CASSRIPGAVSYNEQFF
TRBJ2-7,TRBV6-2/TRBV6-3,CASSYGTSGSSYEQYF
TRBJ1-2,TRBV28,CASGSRSYGYTF
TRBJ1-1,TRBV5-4,CASRRGTGETEAFF
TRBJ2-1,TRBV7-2,CASSLLREVEQFF
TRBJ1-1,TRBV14,CASSQEGQGSGTEAFF
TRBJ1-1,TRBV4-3,CASSQAVNTEAFF
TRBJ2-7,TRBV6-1,CASSEGPTPPFSYEQYF
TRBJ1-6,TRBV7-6,CASRLGWDNSPLHF
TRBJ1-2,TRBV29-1,CSVGSEYNYGYTF
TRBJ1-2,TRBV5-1,CASSLEGTGADYGYTF
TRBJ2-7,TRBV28,CASGPTPTDYEQYF
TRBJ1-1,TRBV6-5,CASSSQAMNTEAFF
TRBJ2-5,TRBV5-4,CASSLGADQETQYF
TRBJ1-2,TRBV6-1,CASSEDPENNGYTF
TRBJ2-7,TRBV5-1,CASSLGAGEGPTSYEQYF
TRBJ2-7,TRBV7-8,CASSLALGRGTYEQYF
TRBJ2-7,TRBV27,CASSTISYEQYF
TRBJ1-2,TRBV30,CARGTGGNGYTF
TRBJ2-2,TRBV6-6,CASRTGGRYTGELFF
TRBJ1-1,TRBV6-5,CASSRVGDTEAFF
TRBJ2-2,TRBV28,CASRRTGTGELFF
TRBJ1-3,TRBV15,CATSLTAAPISGNTIYF
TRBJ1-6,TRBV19,CASSSPGTAGLLGLASPLHF
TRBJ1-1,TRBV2,CASSSQVTEAFF
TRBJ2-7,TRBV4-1,CASSQGWLSYEQYF
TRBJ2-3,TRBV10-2,CASSPRLAGDTQYF
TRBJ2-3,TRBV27,CASSFHGLAGGKADTQYF
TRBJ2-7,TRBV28,CASIQGAGSYEQYF
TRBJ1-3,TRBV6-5,CASRTVNSGNTIYF
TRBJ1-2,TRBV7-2,CASSLRGGPTGNDGYTF
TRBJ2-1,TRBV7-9,CASSVAGGNEQFF
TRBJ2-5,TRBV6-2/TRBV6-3,CASSRQETQYF
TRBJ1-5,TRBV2,CASTQYSNQPQHF
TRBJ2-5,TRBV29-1,CSVESGQGGTETQYF
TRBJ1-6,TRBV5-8,CASSSDRGYSPLHF
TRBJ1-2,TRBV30,CAWSVQATDGYTF
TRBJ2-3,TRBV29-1,CSVGSIGVPPDTQYF
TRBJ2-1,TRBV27,CASSLGTSANNEQFF
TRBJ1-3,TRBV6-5,CASSYSQRRSGNTIYF
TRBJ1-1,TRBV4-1,CASSQVNRGYNTEAFF
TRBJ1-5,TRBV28,CASSFGVEQPQHF
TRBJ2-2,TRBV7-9,CASSLLAGISGELFF
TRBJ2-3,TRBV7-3,CASSFGLAGTTDTQYF
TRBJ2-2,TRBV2,CASSEGHYLPFF
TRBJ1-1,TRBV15,CATSTGGQGEAFF